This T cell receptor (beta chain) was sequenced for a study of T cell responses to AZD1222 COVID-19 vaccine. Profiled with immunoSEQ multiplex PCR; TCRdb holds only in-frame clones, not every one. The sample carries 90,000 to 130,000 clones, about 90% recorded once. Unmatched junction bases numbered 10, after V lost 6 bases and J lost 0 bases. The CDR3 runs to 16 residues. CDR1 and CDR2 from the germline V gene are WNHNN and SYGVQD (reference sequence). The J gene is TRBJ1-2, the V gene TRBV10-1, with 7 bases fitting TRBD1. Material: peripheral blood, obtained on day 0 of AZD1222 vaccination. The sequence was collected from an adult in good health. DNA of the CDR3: TGCGCCAGCAGCGATCCACCGGGACAGACTAACTATGGCTACACCTTC. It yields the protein CASSDPPGQTNYGYTF.